The next 22 T cell receptor beta chains were all read from a single sample in a study of blood T cell repertoires in COVID-19. TCRdb's table, derived via immunoSEQ multiplex PCR, lists solely in-frame clones and lacks some. This sample has 8,000 or so clones, with more than 60% found just once. Sequences were obtained from peripheral blood. The origin of the receptors is a human donor in a cohort sampled during active COVID-19.

The chain employs TRBV7-9 and TRBJ2-3, with D possibly TRBD1 on 6 matching bases. V was pared by 5 bases and J by 3 bases, with 15 bases between. The CDR3 has 15 residues. CDR1 is SEHNR, CDR2 FQNEAQ, per germline (reference sequence). The CDR3 protein is CASSHTLQGTDTQYF. For the CDR3, the DNA is TGTGCCAGCAGCCACACCTTACAGGGAACAGATACGCAGTATTTT.

V gene TRBV6-1 combines with J gene TRBJ2-7; a weak D match, TRBD2 (7 bases). V lost 4 bases to trimming and J lost 4 bases, with 23 bases between them. Germline CDR1 and CDR2: MNHNS and SASEGT. CDR3 length: 17 residues. The CDR3 nucleotides are TGTGCCAGCAGTGCCCTGCTAGCGGAGGGGGGAGAATACGAGCAGTACTTC. Translated, it gives CASSALLAEGGEYEQYF.

This chain joins TRBV24-1 and TRBJ1-5, with TRBD1 matching 8 bases. J lost 5 bases, V lost 4 bases, and 3 bases had no gene match. CDR1 is KGHDR, CDR2 SFDVKD, per germline. This CDR3 is 14 amino acids long. The CDR3 reads CATSEGQAYQPQHF. CDR3 nucleotides: TGTGCCACCAGTGAGGGACAGGCATATCAGCCCCAGCATTTT.

V usage is TRBV30 and J usage is TRBJ1-1, with no clear D. Trimming stripped 5 bases from V and 0 bases from J, with 10 bases between. The CDR3 runs to 13 residues. CDR1 and CDR2 (germline): GTSNPN, SVGIG (reference sequence). The CDR3 bases are TGTGCCTGGGGGGAGACCGTGAACACTGAAGCTTTCTTT. This gives the protein CAWGETVNTEAFF.

J is TRBJ1-1 and V is TRBV6-5, with TRBD1 matching 9 bases. Trimming removed 6 bases from V and 7 bases from J; junction bases left unmatched: 9. Looked up from germline, CDR1 is MNHEY and CDR2 is SVGAGI. The CDR3 contains 14 residues. DNA of the CDR3: TGTGCCAGCAGCGCGACAGGGGGAACAGATGAAGCTTTCTTT. This encodes CASSATGGTDEAFF.

The chain is built from TRBV3-1 (or the pseudogene TRBV3-2) and TRBJ2-5; 13 bases agree with TRBD2. This CDR3 has 17 residues. Germline V gene lookup returns CDR1 LGHDT and CDR2 YNNKEL (reference sequence). The ends lost 0 bases at V and 5 bases at J; junction bases unmatched: 6. CDR3 residues: CASSQDRGLAGVETQYF. For the CDR3, the DNA is TGTGCCAGCAGCCAAGATCGAGGACTAGCGGGAGTGGAGACCCAGTACTTC.

The rearrangement joins TRBV7-9 to TRBJ2-7; 7 positions agree with TRBD2. The germline V gene has CDR1 SEHNR and CDR2 FQNEAQ (reference sequence). CDR3 length equals 14 residues. The ends lost 4 bases at V and 3 bases at J; junction bases unmatched: 6. CDR3 sequence: CASSSTSRVYEQYF. For the CDR3, the DNA is TGTGCCAGCAGCTCGACTAGCAGGGTCTACGAGCAGTACTTC.

This clone was recorded a few times. Other DNA sequences in this specimen translate into the identical CDR3. The chain combines TRBV5-4 with TRBJ2-2; 8 nucleotides line up with TRBD1. The CDR3 covers 15 residues. V lost 4 bases, J lost 4 bases, and 6 bases stayed unmatched. Germline V CDR1 and CDR2: SGHNT, YYREEE (reference sequence). CDR3 loop: CASSPGQGPTGELFF. The DNA for the CDR3 is TGTGCCAGCAGCCCCGGACAGGGACCCACCGGGGAGCTGTTTTTT.

This clone was found a few times. The DNA for the CDR3 is TGTGCCAGCAGTGAAGAGGGTGCAGGGACAGTATGGGGTGAAGCTTTCTTT. It specifies CASSEEGAGTVWGEAFF. The rearrangement joins TRBV2 to TRBJ1-1, with TRBD1 identical over 7 bases. With V trimmed by 1 base and J by 7 bases, 15 bases remained unmatched. Germline V gene lookup returns CDR1 SNHLY and CDR2 FYNNEI. The CDR3 loop spans 17 amino acids. The whole variable domain, remainder taken from reference TRBV2 and TRBJ1-1, is EPEVTQTPSHQVTQMGQEVILRCVPISNHLYFYWYRQILGQKVEFLVSFYNNEISEKSEIFDDQFSVERPDGSNFTLKIRSTKLEDSAMYFCASSEEGAGTVWGEAFFGQGTRLTVV.

The rearrangement links TRBV5-1 to TRBJ2-6; D is possibly TRBD2 (5 bases). The length of the CDR3 is 15 residues. Germline CDR1 SGHRS, CDR2 YFSETQ. The ends were cut back, 4 bases at V and 3 bases at J, with 11 bases in the middle. In nucleotides, the CDR3 is TGCGCCAGCAGCCCCTGGAGGAGTGGGGCCAACGTCCTGACTTTC. Translated, it gives CASSPWRSGANVLTF.

V and J are TRBV9 and TRBJ2-2; 7 bases align to TRBD1. There are 15 residues in the CDR3. Germline CDR1 reads SGDLS; CDR2 reads YYNGEE. The V and J ends lost 4 bases and 3 bases, in that order; junction bases with no gene match: 6. The CDR3 DNA sequence: TGTGCCAGCAGCCCCGGACAGGTTGACACCGGGGAGCTGTTTTTT. This sequence encodes CASSPGQVDTGELFF.

The CDR3 coding sequence is TGTGCCAGCAGCAAAAGACGCTTGGGCGTACGGCCATCGGGGGGAAACACCATATATTTT. This gives the protein CASSKRRLGVRPSGGNTIYF. The chain has TRBV21-1 and TRBJ1-3. TRBV21-1 is an annotated pseudogene. The CDR3 covers 20 residues.

A few counts support this clone. CDR3 sequence: CASSQGLAPRDEQFF. CDR3 DNA sequence: TGTGCCAGCAGTCAGGGACTAGCGCCTAGGGATGAGCAGTTCTTC. The rearrangement links TRBV28 to TRBJ2-1, with 10 bases that match TRBD2. The CDR3 runs 15 residues. Trimming at V came to 5 bases and at J to 8 bases, leaving 9 bases not matched to a gene. Germline V lookup: CDR1 MDHEN, CDR2 SYDVKM.

The CDR3 nucleotides are TGTGCCACCAGAGACGGACAGGGAGGGGTCATAGCCAAAAACATTCAGTACTTC. Protein product: CATRDGQGGVIAKNIQYF. V is TRBV15 and J is TRBJ2-4; D may be TRBD1 (8 bases). The CDR3 length is 18 residues. Per the germline V gene, CDR1 is LNHNV and CDR2 is YYDKDF (reference sequence). V gave up 6 bases and J gave up 0 bases, with 21 bases separating them.

The chain is built from TRBV9 and TRBJ1-2; 10 nucleotides line up with TRBD1. V shed 2 bases, J shed 6 bases, and the junction held 4 bases outside the gene matches. The CDR3 contains 14 residues. Germline CDR1 SGDLS, CDR2 YYNGEE. This chain's CDR3 is CASSVAGQGNGYTF. In nucleotides, the CDR3 is TGTGCCAGCAGCGTGGCGGGACAGGGGAATGGCTACACCTTC.

This rearrangement joins TRBV29-1 to TRBJ2-3; 7 bases line up with TRBD2. Trimming at V came to 5 bases and at J to 0 bases, leaving 5 bases not matched to a gene. The CDR3 extends over 14 amino acids. Germline CDR1 is SQVTM and CDR2 is ANQGSEA. Here the CDR3 DNA reads TGCAGCGTTCCTAGCGGTACTAGCACAGATACGCAGTATTTT. Protein sequence: CSVPSGTSTDTQYF.

This chain uses TRBV5-1 with TRBJ2-2; TRBD1 is a possible D gene (6 bases). Germline CDR1 SGHRS, CDR2 YFSETQ. The CDR3 contains 16 residues. V shed 4 bases and J shed 2 bases, with 15 bases lying between them. The CDR3 reads CASSVPTGTNTGELFF. The CDR3 nucleotides read TGCGCCAGCAGCGTCCCCACCGGGACAAACACCGGGGAGCTGTTTTTT.

The chain couples TRBV6-5 to TRBJ2-2; 8 bases are a match to TRBD1. The CDR3 loop spans 15 amino acids. The ends lost 2 bases at V and 8 bases at J; junction bases unmatched: 7. Germline V CDR1 and CDR2: MNHEY, SVGAGI. CDR3: CASSYGTGVFGELFF. CDR3 DNA: TGTGCCAGCAGTTACGGGACAGGTGTTTTTGGGGAGCTGTTTTTT.

This chain connects TRBV7-8 to TRBJ2-7; D might be TRBD2 (5 bases). Germline CDR1 SGHVS, CDR2 FQNEAQ. CDR3 size: 14 residues. V was clipped by 2 bases and J by 3 bases, with 11 bases between them. CDR3: CASSLSGGSYEQYF. The DNA for the CDR3 is TGTGCCAGCAGCTTATCAGGAGGAAGCTACGAGCAGTACTTC.

The chain joins TRBV27 to TRBJ2-4, with 12 nucleotides matching TRBD2. V lost 5 bases, J lost 3 bases, and 5 bases stayed unmatched. The germline V gene encodes CDR1 MNHEY and CDR2 SMNVEV (reference sequence). The CDR3 is made up of 16 amino acids. CDR3 sequence (DNA): TGTGCCAGCAGTCCCCTAGCGGGAGGGGGCAAAAACATTCAGTACTTC. Amino acids: CASSPLAGGGKNIQYF.

The chain combines TRBV10-3 with TRBJ1-1; no reliable D call. The length of the CDR3 is 12 residues. The V gene lost 0 bases and the J gene lost 8 bases, with 7 bases spanning the gap. From germline, CDR1 is ENHRY and CDR2 SYGVKD. CDR3 loop: CAISESEVEAFF. The CDR3 bases are TGTGCCATCAGTGAGTCAGAGGTAGAAGCTTTCTTT.

This clone was seen more than once but under ten times. The rearrangement joins TRBV30 to TRBJ2-7; 8 positions match TRBD1. Germline values: CDR1 GTSNPN, CDR2 SVGIG (reference sequence). With 1 base clipped from V and 6 bases from J, the junction kept 11 bases outside the gene matches. There are 15 residues in the CDR3. The CDR3 loop reads CAWSETDRVVVEQYF. CDR3 nucleotide sequence: TGTGCCTGGAGTGAAACGGACAGGGTAGTTGTCGAGCAGTACTTC.